This TCR beta chain is from a study of beta chain features in type 1 diabetes. General observations from the study: VDJ junctions from patients with type 1 diabetes contained fewer insertions and more deletions. Shorter TCRB CDR3s, moderately but significantly so, marked every one of the four CD4+ subsets in Type 1 diabetes patients.

Sequencing targeted expressed TCRB transcripts, as all isolated RNA had been reverse transcribed. The protocol was immunoSEQ multiplex PCR, while the TCRdb copy is restricted to in-frame clones and leaves out a portion. The sample yields some 360,000 clones, around 10% seen once. Germline-derived CDR1 and CDR2 are SGHNT and YYREEE (reference sequence). There are 14 residues in the CDR3. V was clipped by 5 bases and J by 5 bases, with 13 bases between them. A remark on this clone: Its antigen is not known.

The sample comprised central memory CD4+ T cells from blood. This chain joins TRBV5-4 and TRBJ2-2; unclear D gene. The sequence was collected from a man aged 30-40 years with type 1 diabetes. The CDR3 is CASSRVSVTGELFF. CDR3 sequence (DNA): TGTGCCAGCAGTCGTGTTAGTGTTACCGGGGAGCTGTTTTTT.